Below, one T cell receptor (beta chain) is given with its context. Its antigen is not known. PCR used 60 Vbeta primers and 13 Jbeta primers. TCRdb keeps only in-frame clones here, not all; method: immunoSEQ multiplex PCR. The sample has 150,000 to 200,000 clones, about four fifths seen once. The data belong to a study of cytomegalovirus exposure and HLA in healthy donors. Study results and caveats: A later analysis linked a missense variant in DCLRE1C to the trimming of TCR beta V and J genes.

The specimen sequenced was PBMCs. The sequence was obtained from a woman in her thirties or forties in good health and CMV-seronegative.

The CDR3 region has the DNA TGTGCCATCAGTGAGTCCCCCCAGGGAAACTATGGCTACACCTTC. Residues: CAISESPQGNYGYTF. The chain combines TRBV10-3 with TRBJ1-2; possible D gene TRBD1, 5 bases. Germline lookup yields CDR1 ENHRY and CDR2 SYGVKD. CDR3 length: 15 amino acids. V was cut by 0 bases and J by 2 bases, with 10 bases left in between.